Here is one TCR beta chain with its context. Its specific antigen is unknown. Per-base quality was not reported, and no clone a single base away is much larger than it. CDR1 and CDR2 were assigned from the germline V gene as SGHRS and YFSETQ. V gives up 3 bases and J gives up 4 bases, and the segment between their germline ends measures 9 bases. The CDR3 goes from the cysteine to the phenylalanine over 13 residues. The CDR3 DNA has 39 bases and is translated from base 1. This sample stems from a study of tumor-infiltrating T cells and Merkel cell polyomavirus (TCRdb year 2017). General notes on the study: In Merkel cell carcinoma patients, the study investigated CD8+ T cells specific for the Merkel cell polyomavirus KLL epitope. Patients presented at varying disease stages and were followed for a median of 2.7 years, with a range of 1. Patient treatments varied, were not standardized, and included chemotherapy, radiation and immunotherapies. In 14 to 15 samples, TRB sequencing was done on KLL-tetramer-sorted cells from blood or tumor-infiltrating lymphocytes, along with around eleven matched whole-tumor samples. Most whole-tumor samples were obtained as 25-micron curls cut from formalin-fixed, paraffin-embedded tissue blocks. Of all the tumor samples in the study, one was a frozen nodal tumor digest and another was a flash-frozen core biopsy of a metastasis.

Robust positive staining for Merkel cell polyomavirus Large T antigen was observed by immunohistochemistry in the tumors of all patients. The study included approximately 13 Merkel cell carcinoma patients whose blood and/or cultured TIL contained robust KLL-tetramer+ populations exceeding 0.04% of CD8+ T cells. All patients were identified as Caucasian, and a median age of roughly 61 years (range roughly 45 to 80 years) was recorded. Lymph node tumors were analyzed for patients with unknown primaries presenting with nodal disease, or where primary tissue was insufficient. To prepare the library, the immunoSEQ multiplex PCR assay was applied. Adaptive Biotechnologies (Seattle, WA) carried out the genomic DNA extraction, TRB sequencing and normalization. The original pipeline was this. Clonality was calculated as one minus the Shannon entropy of productive TRB sequences, normalized by log2 of unique productive sequences. To identify KLL-specific clonotypes in tumors, TCRbeta CDR3 amino acid sequences were matched against the sequences from the tetramer-sorted sample of each patient. Not all clones reach the TCRdb copy of this immuneACCESS table, which keeps in-frame sequences only. Checked studies attribute under half of the gap to unresolved V genes and leave the rest unexplained. V and J calls and clone size come straight from that table; D and trimming were deduced from the DNA. Present in this sample are more than 20,000 clones, approximately 90% of which were seen just once. The ten largest make up 2.5% to 3.5% of the sample.

On the study overall, not on this receptor specifically: Significantly improved MCC-specific survival was associated with a higher intratumoral fraction of KLL-specific T cells (about 1.7-18% versus about 0-0.15%). A significant MCC-specific survival advantage (P = 0.0051) was associated with a greater number of unique KLL-specific clonotypes in tumors (about 5-108 vs 0-3). Because the study covered only a single viral epitope, T cells targeting other Merkel cell polyomavirus epitopes were not captured. One limitation of the study is the small sample size (n ≈ 12 patients). KLL-specific TRB repertoires were diverse and mostly private, with just one public clonotype, shared by two patients, among 397 unique sequences.

This chain joins TRBV5-1 to TRBJ2-3, with an unclear D gene assignment. What was sequenced was lymph node tissue. The sequence was obtained from a man aged 50 or older with Merkel cell carcinoma. The DNA reads as follows: TGCGCCAGCAGCTACCCAGGATCAGATACGCAGTATTTT. This encodes CASSYPGSDTQYF.